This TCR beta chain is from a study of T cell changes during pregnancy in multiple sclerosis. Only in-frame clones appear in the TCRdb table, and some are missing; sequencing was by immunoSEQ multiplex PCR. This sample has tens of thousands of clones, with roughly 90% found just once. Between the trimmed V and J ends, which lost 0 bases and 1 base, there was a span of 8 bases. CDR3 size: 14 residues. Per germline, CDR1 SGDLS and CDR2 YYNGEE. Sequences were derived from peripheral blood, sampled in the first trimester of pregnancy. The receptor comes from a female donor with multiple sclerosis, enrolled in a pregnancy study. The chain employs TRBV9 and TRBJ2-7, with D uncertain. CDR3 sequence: CASSVALQSYEQYF. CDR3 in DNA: TGTGCCAGCAGCGTAGCCCTTCAGTCCTACGAGCAGTACTTC.